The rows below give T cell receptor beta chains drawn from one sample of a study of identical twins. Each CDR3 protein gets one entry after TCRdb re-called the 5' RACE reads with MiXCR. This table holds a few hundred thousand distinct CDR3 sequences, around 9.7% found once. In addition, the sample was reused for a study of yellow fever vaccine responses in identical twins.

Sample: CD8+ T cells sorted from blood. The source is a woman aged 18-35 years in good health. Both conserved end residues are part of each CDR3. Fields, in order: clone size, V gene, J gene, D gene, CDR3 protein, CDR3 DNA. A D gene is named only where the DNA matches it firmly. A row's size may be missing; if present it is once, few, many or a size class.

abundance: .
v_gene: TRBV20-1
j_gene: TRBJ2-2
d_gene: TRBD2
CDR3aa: CSARGLARGELFF
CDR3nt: TGCAGTGCCAGGGGACTAGCGCGAGGGGAGCTGTTTTTT

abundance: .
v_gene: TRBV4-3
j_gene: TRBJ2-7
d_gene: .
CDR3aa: CASSQDLELIYEQYF
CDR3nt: TGCGCCAGCAGCCAAGATTTGGAGCTGATATACGAGCAGTACTTC

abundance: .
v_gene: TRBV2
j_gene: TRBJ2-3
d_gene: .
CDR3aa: CASSEGDGVTDTQYF
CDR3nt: TGTGCCAGCAGTGAGGGTGACGGAGTCACAGATACGCAGTATTTT

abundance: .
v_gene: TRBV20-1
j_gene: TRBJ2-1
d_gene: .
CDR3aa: CSILAIGYNEQFF
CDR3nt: TGCAGTATTTTAGCCATAGGTTACAATGAGCAGTTCTTC

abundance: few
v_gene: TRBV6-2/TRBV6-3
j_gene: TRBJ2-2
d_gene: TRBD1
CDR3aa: CASNHGTGANTGELFF
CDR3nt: TGTGCCAGCAACCATGGGACAGGCGCGAACACCGGGGAGCTGTTTTTT

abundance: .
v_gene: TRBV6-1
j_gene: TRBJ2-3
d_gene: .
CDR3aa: CASSEQRLTTDTQYF
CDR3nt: TGTGCCAGCAGTGAACAGCGGTTGACCACAGATACGCAGTATTTT

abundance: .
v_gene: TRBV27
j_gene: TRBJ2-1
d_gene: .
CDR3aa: CASNLWGPAGNEQFF
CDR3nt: TGTGCCAGCAATCTTTGGGGGCCAGCGGGCAATGAGCAGTTCTTC

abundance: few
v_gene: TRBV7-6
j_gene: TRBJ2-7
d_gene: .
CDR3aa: CASSLELTYEQYF
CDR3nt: TGTGCCAGCAGCTTAGAGTTGACCTACGAGCAGTACTTC

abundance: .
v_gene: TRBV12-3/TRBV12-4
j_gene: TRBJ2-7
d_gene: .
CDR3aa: CASSLEGDIYEQYF
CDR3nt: TGTGCCAGCAGTTTAGAGGGGGATATCTACGAGCAGTACTTC

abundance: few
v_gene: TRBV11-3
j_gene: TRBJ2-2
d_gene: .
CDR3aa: CASSLGSELFTGELFF
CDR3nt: TGTGCCAGCAGCTTAGGTTCAGAATTGTTCACCGGGGAGCTGTTTTTT

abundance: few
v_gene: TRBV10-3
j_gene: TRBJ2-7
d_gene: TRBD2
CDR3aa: CAIGIGTSGSYEQYF
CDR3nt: TGTGCCATAGGGATAGGGACTAGCGGGTCCTACGAGCAGTACTTC

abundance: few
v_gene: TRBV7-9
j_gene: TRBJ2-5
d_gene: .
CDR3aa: CASSLAQDDGTQYF
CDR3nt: TGTGCCAGCAGCTTAGCGCAAGATGACGGGACCCAGTACTTC

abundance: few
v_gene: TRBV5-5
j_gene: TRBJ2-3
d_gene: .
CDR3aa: CASMPFLRGTSTDTQYF
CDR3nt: TGTGCCAGCATGCCATTTCTAAGGGGGACAAGCACAGATACGCAGTATTTT

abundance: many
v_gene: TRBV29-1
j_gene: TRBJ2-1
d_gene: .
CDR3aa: CSVDLTGSSYNEQFF
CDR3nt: TGCAGCGTTGATCTCACAGGGAGCTCCTACAATGAGCAGTTCTTC

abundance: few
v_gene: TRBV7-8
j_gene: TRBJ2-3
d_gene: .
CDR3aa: CASSLRFRDLADTQYF
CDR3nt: TGTGCCAGCAGCCTACGCTTCAGGGATTTAGCAGATACGCAGTATTTT